This TCR beta chain was retrieved from a study of cytomegalovirus exposure and HLA in healthy donors. Study context: The platform used for the 120 or so validation repertoires matched that of the approximately 620 first-cohort repertoires, a later analysis reported.

The table came from immunoSEQ multiplex PCR; TCRdb's copy has only in-frame clones and leaves some out. The sample holds over 200,000 clones, over 65% seen once. Points on this clone: Its antigen is currently unknown.

Broader study findings: Cytomegalovirus association was listed for under 200 TCR beta chains.

The CDR3 is 15 amino acids. Germline lookup yields CDR1 WNHNN and CDR2 SYGVQD (reference sequence). The V gene end was trimmed by 6 bases and the J gene end by 3 bases; junction bases not matched to a gene: 7. The V call is TRBV10-1, the J call TRBJ2-7; 11 bases align to TRBD2. This TCR came from a woman younger than 30 in good health and CMV-seronegative. Sequenced sample: PBMCs. CDR3 loop: CASSPTSGRIYEQYF. CDR3 bases: TGCGCCAGCAGCCCAACTAGCGGGAGAATCTACGAGCAGTACTTC.